Here is one TCR beta chain with its context. Its recognized antigen is unknown. The record has no base qualities; no much larger clone is one base away. The cohort included some 30 patients with locally advanced or metastatic urothelial carcinoma who were treated at Memorial Sloan Kettering on a trial protocol. Peripheral blood mononuclear cells were collected pretreatment and during treatment, with between 1 and 8 total time points per patient. The Qiagen DNeasy Blood extraction kit was used to purify genomic DNA from total PBMCs and tumor samples. PBMCs were collected pretreatment and during treatment and were isolated and stored as previously described. This sample was taken from a study of PD-L1 blockade in urothelial cancer (dated by TCRdb to about 2017). Regarding the study in general: All patients started therapy in about 2014 and received atezolizumab 1,200 mg intravenously every 3 weeks. Twenty-five of 29 patients were identified as males with urothelial cancer of bladder origin, and a prior smoking history was reported by 18 of 29 patients. An ECOG performance status of 0 or 1 was recorded for the patients, and 0 to 3 prior chemotherapy regimens had been received by the patients. Blood samples were analyzed at two time points: 3 weeks after treatment start (second dose) and 6 weeks after treatment start. Blood samples gave a median of around 130,000 T cells and approximately 80,000 unique TCRs, with a median clonality of roughly 0.08. Somatic, immune and clinical correlates of response to PD-L1 blockade with atezolizumab in urothelial cancer were the focus of an exploratory multi-omic analysis. Pretreatment tumor samples, along with matched peripheral blood serially collected before and after atezolizumab treatment, were subjected to TCR sequencing. Progression-free survival longer than 6 months counted as durable clinical benefit, and TCR features were additionally tested against both progression-free and overall survival. In the same patients, pretreatment tumors underwent whole exome sequencing and RNA sequencing in addition to TCR sequencing. Nine patients achieved durable clinical benefit and approximately 20 did not. Around 30 patients had pretreatment blood TCR-seq, around 24 had at least one posttreatment blood collection, and around 24 had tumor TCR-seq. Findings and caveats that apply to the study as a whole: A pretreatment peripheral blood TCR clonality below the median was linked to improved progression-free and overall survival. Because the sample size was small (n ≈ 29) and many of the analyses were exploratory, the results are meant to be hypothesis-generating. Greater expansion of tumor-associated TCR clones in peripheral blood 3 weeks after the start of treatment was observed in patients with durable benefit (n of about 20, p = 0.022).

Synthetic TCR analog templates were spiked into each PCR to estimate absolute template abundance from read counts. The immunoSEQ assay used bias-controlled V and J gene primers to amplify TCRbeta CDR3 regions from genomic DNA. Sequencing of rearranged TCRbeta segments was done at approximately 20X coverage. The authors processed their data as follows. Clustering was used to correct sequencing errors, and CDR3s were annotated against IMGT to assign V, D and J genes. Only productive TCRbeta rearrangements were used in downstream analyses, excluding out-of-frame or stop-codon sequences. Clonality was calculated as one minus the Shannon entropy normalized by the log of the number of unique productive sequences. Clones differing between time points or between blood and tumor were identified using Fisher's exact test with Benjamini-Hochberg correction, with an adjusted p below 0.01 applied as the threshold. Held by TCRdb, this immuneACCESS table contains in-frame sequences only and omits some clones. Under half of the omission traces to an unresolved V gene where checked; the cause of the rest is unknown. V, J and clone size are those of that table, while D and trimming were read from the DNA. This sample has about 55,000 clones in its table, and approximately 80% of those were observed once. Of the sample, less than 4.5% falls within the top ten clones.

According to the germline V gene (reference sequence), CDR1 reads SEHNR and CDR2 reads FQNEAQ. Trimming leaves V shorter by 6 bases and J shorter by 3 bases, with the junction holding 14 bases beyond the gene matches. The CDR3 has 17 amino acids, counting the end cysteine and phenylalanine. The kept DNA is CDR3 alone, 51 bases in frame from the first base. The source is a man in his sixties or seventies with urothelial cancer. Here the sequenced sample was PBMCs, taken around atezolizumab (anti-PD-L1) treatment. The sequence links TRBV7-9 to TRBJ1-1; 9 nucleotides in the junction match TRBD1. This receptor carries the CDR3 CASSSWVGTGSYTEAFF. Read as DNA, the sequence is TGTGCCAGCAGTTCCTGGGTCGGGACAGGGTCTTACACTGAAGCTTTCTTT. Where the CDR3 stops, the reference TRBV7-9 and TRBJ1-1 genes take over; the full variable domain is DTGVSQNPRHKITKRGQNVTFRCDPISEHNRLYWYRQTLGQGPEFLTYFQNEAQLEKSRLLSDRFSAERPKGSFSTLEIQRTEQGDSAMYLCASSSWVGTGSYTEAFFGQGTRLTVV.